A selection of T cell receptor beta chains follows, all from one sample in a study of PD-1 blockade in classical Hodgkin lymphoma. Using immunoSEQ multiplex PCR, the repertoire was profiled, and TCRdb retains in-frame clones only, with some absent. Here the sample spans approximately 41,000 clones, about 88% being singletons. The starting material was peripheral blood mononuclear cells (PBMCs), obtained before the second cycle of nivolumab. These receptors all stem from a human donor with classical Hodgkin lymphoma. CDR3s include the opening cysteine and the closing phenylalanine or tryptophan. D genes are given only for firm matches. Only part of the rows carry a size: once, few, many, or a class if the clone is expanded.

d_call	v_call	clone_size	j_call	cdr3_nt	cdr3_aa
TRBD1	TRBV7-2	NA	TRBJ1-4	TGTGCCAGCAGCCTCCGGACAGGTGGGAAACTGTTTTTT	CASSLRTGGKLFF
NA	TRBV19	NA	TRBJ2-2	TGTGCCAGTAGTATCCGTCAGGGGTACGGCGGGGAGCTGTTTTTT	CASSIRQGYGGELFF
NA	TRBV28	NA	TRBJ1-3	TGTGCCAGCAGTTCCTGGGGCGGGGTTTCTGGAAACACCATATATTTT	CASSSWGGVSGNTIYF
TRBD2	TRBV29-1	once	TRBJ2-2	TGCAGCGTTGGGCCGGGACTAGGGTCGAACACCGGGGAGCTGTTTTTT	CSVGPGLGSNTGELFF
NA	TRBV7-2	NA	TRBJ1-1	TGTGCCAGCAGCTTAGACAGGGCCTTTGAAGCTTTCTTT	CASSLDRAFEAFF
NA	TRBV4-2	few	TRBJ1-3	TGTGCCAGCAGCCAGGCTGACAGGTGGAACACCATATATTTT	CASSQADRWNTIYF
TRBD2	TRBV7-6	NA	TRBJ2-1	TGTGCCAGCAGCCCTTGGGTAGCGGGAGGGTATGAGCAGTTCTTC	CASSPWVAGGYEQFF
NA	TRBV19	NA	TRBJ2-3	TGTGCCAGTAGTAGCCCGCAAGAAAGCACAGATACGCAGTATTTT	CASSSPQESTDTQYF
NA	TRBV5-5	NA	TRBJ2-5	TGTGCCAGCAGCTTGGAGACGGTCCAAGAGACCCAGTACTTC	CASSLETVQETQYF
TRBD1	TRBV9	NA	TRBJ1-6	TGTGCCAGCAGCGTAGACAGGGGGCGTGATTCACCCCTCCACTTT	CASSVDRGRDSPLHF
TRBD1	TRBV5-1	NA	TRBJ2-2	TGCGCCAGCAGCCGGGACAGCTTGAACACCGGGGAGCTGTTTTTT	CASSRDSLNTGELFF
NA	TRBV5-1	NA	TRBJ2-2	TGCGCCAGCAGCTTGGGCCAGGCGAGCACCGGGGAGCTGTTTTTT	CASSLGQASTGELFF
TRBD1	TRBV2	NA	TRBJ1-6	TGTGCCAGCAGTGTCGCCCGACAGGGGAGTTCACCCCTCCACTTT	CASSVARQGSSPLHF
NA	TRBV28	NA	TRBJ1-2	TGTGCCAGCAAGCAGGGTATGGATGGCTACACCTTC	CASKQGMDGYTF
NA	TRBV7-3	NA	TRBJ2-5	TGTGCCAGCAGCCCCGGAGTCGAACAAGAGACCCAGTACTTC	CASSPGVEQETQYF
TRBD1	TRBV7-9	NA	TRBJ2-3	TGTGCCAGCAGCTTAATGGGACAGAAAAGCACAGATACGCAGTATTTT	CASSLMGQKSTDTQYF
NA	TRBV18	NA	TRBJ1-2	TGTGCCAGTAGCCTTTCCCTCAACCTTGGTGGGCAGGACGGCTACACCTTC	CASSLSLNLGGQDGYTF
TRBD2	TRBV7-2	NA	TRBJ2-5	TGTGCCAGCAGCTTAGTTTTGCTAGCGGGGGGGCTGGAGACCCAGTACTTC	CASSLVLLAGGLETQYF
NA	TRBV13	NA	TRBJ1-6	TGTGCCAGCAGCTCCAAGTTCACCGGGAACTATAATTCACCCCTCCACTTT	CASSSKFTGNYNSPLHF
NA	TRBV13	NA	TRBJ2-5	TGTGCCAGCAGCTTAGTCGGCATGGGGGTGGAGACCCAGTACTTC	CASSLVGMGVETQYF
TRBD1	TRBV6-6	NA	TRBJ2-4	TGTGCCAGCAGTCCGCCCGGGACAGGGTGGGAAAACATTCAGTACTTC	CASSPPGTGWENIQYF
TRBD1	TRBV5-1	NA	TRBJ2-2	TGCGCCAGCACACCGGGACAGGGCTATTACGGGGAGCTGTTTTTT	CASTPGQGYYGELFF
NA	TRBV27	few	TRBJ1-1	TGTGCCAGCAGCTCCCTGGCGGGAAGTACTGAAGCTTTCTTT	CASSSLAGSTEAFF
NA	TRBV7-9	NA	TRBJ1-1	TGTGCCAGCAGCTTAGAACCGGGCGACACTGAAGCTTTCTTT	CASSLEPGDTEAFF
NA	TRBV28	NA	TRBJ1-5	TGTGCCAGCAGTTTCAGTACGGGACTCTCGAGGGGCAATCAGCCCCAGCATTTT	CASSFSTGLSRGNQPQHF
TRBD1	TRBV29-1	NA	TRBJ1-1	TGCAGCGTAGGGGGCCTGAACACTGAAGCTTTCTTT	CSVGGLNTEAFF
NA	TRBV7-7	NA	TRBJ2-5	TGTGCCAGCAGTCGACTCGGGGAGACCCAGTACTTC	CASSRLGETQYF
TRBD1	TRBV29-1	NA	TRBJ2-5	TGCAGCGTAGGACAGGGGGAGACCCAGTACTTC	CSVGQGETQYF
TRBD1	TRBV27	NA	TRBJ2-7	TGTGCCAGCAGTTTATGGGGGACAGGGATTGAGCAGTACTTC	CASSLWGTGIEQYF
TRBD1	TRBV27	NA	TRBJ1-1	TGTGCCAGCAGTTGGGACAGGAGGACTGAAGCTTTCTTT	CASSWDRRTEAFF